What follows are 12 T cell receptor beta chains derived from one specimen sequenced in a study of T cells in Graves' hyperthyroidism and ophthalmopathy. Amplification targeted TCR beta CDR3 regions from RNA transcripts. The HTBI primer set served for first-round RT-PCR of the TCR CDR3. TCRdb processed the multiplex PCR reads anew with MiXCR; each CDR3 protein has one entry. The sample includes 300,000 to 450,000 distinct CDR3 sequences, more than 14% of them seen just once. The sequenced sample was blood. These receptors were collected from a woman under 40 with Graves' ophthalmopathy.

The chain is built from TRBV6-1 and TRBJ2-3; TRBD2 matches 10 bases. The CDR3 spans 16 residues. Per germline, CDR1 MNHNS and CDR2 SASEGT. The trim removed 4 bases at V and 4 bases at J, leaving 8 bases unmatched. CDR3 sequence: CASSGKSGGGADTQYF. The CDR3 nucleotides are TGTGCCAGCAGTGGGAAGAGCGGGGGGGGGGCAGATACGCAGTATTTT.

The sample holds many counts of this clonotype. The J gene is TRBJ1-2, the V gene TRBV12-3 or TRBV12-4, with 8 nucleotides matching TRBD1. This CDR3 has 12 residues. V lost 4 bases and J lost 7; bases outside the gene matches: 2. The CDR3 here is CASSSGGPGYTF. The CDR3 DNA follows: TGTGCCAGCAGTTCAGGGGGCCCTGGCTACACCTTC.

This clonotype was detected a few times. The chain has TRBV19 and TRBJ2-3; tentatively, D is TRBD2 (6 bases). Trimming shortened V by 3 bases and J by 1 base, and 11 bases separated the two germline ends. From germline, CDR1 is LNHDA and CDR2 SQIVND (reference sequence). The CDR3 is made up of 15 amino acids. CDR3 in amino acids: CASSMSGGGTDTQYF. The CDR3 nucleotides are TGTGCCAGTAGTATGTCCGGGGGTGGCACAGATACGCAGTATTTT. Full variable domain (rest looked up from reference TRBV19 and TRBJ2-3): DGGITQSPKYLFRKEGQNVTLSCEQNLNHDAMYWYRQDPGQGLRLIYYSQIVNDFQKGDIAEGYSVSREKKESFPLTVTSAQKNPTAFYLCASSMSGGGTDTQYFGPGTRLTVL.

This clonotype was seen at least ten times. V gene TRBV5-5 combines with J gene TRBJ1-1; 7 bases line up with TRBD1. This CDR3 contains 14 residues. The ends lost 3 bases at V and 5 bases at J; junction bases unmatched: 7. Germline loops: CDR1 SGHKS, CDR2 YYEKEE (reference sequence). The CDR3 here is CASSWAVQGTEAFF. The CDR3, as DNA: TGTGCCAGCAGCTGGGCGGTACAGGGGACTGAAGCTTTCTTT.

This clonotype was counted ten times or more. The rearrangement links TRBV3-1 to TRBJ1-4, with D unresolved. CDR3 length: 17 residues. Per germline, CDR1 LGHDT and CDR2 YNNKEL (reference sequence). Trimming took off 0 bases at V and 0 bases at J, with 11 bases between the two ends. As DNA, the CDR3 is TGTGCCAGCAGCCAAGATCCTCTACTAGCAACTAATGAAAAACTGTTTTTT. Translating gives CASSQDPLLATNEKLFF. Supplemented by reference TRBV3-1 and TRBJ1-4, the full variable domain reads DTAVSQTPKYLVTQMGNDKSIKCEQNLGHDTMYWYKQDSKKFLKIMFSYNNKELIINETVPNRFSPKSPDKAHLNLHINSLELGDSAVYFCASSQDPLLATNEKLFFGSGTQLSVL.

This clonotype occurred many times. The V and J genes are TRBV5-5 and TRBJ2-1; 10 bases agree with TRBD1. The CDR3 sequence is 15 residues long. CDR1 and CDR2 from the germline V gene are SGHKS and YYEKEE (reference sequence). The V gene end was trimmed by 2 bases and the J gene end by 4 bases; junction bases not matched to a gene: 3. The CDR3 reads CASSLAGQGYNEQFF. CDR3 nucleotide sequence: TGTGCCAGCAGCTTAGCGGGACAGGGGTACAATGAGCAGTTCTTC. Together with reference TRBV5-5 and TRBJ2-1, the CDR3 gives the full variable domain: DAGVTQSPTHLIKTRGQQVTLRCSPISGHKSVSWYQQVLGQGPQFIFQYYEKEERGRGNFPDRFSARQFPNYSSELNVNALLLGDSALYLCASSLAGQGYNEQFFGPGTRLTVL.

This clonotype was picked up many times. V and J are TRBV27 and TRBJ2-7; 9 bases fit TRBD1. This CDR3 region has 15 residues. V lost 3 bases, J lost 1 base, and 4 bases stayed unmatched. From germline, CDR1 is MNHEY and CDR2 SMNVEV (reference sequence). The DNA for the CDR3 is TGTGCCAGCAGTTTTTGGGGACAGGGATCCTACGAGCAGTACTTC. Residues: CASSFWGQGSYEQYF.

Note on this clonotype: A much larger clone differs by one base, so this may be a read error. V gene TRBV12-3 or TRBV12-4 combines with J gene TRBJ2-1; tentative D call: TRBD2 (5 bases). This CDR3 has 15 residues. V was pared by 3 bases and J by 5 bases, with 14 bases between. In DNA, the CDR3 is TGTGCCAGCAGTTTTAGAGAGGGAAGGAACAATGAGCAGTTCTTC. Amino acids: CASSFREGRNNEQFF.

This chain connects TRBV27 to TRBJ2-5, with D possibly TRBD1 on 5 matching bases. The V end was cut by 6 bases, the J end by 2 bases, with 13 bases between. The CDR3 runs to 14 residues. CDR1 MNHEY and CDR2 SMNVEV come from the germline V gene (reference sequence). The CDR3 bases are TGTGCCAGCAGCCCAGGGTGGGGACAAGAGACCCAGTACTTC. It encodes CASSPGWGQETQYF.

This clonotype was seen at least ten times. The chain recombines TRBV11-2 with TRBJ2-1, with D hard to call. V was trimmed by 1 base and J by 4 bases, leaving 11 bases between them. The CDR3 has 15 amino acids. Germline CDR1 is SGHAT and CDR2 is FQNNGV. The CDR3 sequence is CASSLALSEYNEQFF. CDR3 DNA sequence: TGTGCCAGCAGCTTAGCTCTCTCGGAATACAATGAGCAGTTCTTC. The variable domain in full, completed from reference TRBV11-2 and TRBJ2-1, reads EAGVAQSPRYKIIEKRQSVAFWCNPISGHATLYWYQQILGQGPKLLIQFQNNGVVDDSQLPKDRFSAERLKGVDSTLKIQPAKLEDSAVYLCASSLALSEYNEQFFGPGTRLTVL.

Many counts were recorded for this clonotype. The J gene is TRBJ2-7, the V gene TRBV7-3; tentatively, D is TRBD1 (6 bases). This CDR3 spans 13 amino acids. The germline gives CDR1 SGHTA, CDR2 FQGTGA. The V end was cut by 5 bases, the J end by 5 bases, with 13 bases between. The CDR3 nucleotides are TGTGCCAGCAGCCTCCTACAGGGAAACGAGCAGTACTTC. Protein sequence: CASSLLQGNEQYF.

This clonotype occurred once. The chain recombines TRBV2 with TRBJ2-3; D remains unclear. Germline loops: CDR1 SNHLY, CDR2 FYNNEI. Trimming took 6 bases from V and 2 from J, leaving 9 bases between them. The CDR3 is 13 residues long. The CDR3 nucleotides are TGTGCCAGCAGGAGACCCCCCACAGATACGCAGTATTTT. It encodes CASRRPPTDTQYF.